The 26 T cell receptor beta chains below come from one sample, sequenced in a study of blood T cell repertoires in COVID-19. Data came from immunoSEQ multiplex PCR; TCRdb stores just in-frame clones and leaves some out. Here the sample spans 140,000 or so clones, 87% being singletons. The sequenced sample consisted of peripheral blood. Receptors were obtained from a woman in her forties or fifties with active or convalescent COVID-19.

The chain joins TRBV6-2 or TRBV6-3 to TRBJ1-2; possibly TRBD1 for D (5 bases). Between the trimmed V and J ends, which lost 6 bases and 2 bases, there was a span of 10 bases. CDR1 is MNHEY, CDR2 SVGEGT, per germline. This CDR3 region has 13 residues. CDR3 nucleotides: TGTGCCAGCAGCTCTCCAGGGAACTATGGCTACACCTTC. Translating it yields CASSSPGNYGYTF.

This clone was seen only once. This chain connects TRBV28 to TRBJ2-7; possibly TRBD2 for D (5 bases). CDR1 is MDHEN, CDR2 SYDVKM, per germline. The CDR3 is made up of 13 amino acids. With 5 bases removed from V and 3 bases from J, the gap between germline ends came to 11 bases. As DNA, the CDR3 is TGTGCCAGCAGTATCGGCGGAGGCTACGAGCAGTACTTC. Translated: CASSIGGGYEQYF.

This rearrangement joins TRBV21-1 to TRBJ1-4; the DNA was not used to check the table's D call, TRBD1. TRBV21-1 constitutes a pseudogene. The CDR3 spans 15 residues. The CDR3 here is CAIFLTGRSNEKLFF. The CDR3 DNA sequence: TGTGCCATATTTTTGACAGGTCGATCTAATGAAAAACTGTTTTTT.

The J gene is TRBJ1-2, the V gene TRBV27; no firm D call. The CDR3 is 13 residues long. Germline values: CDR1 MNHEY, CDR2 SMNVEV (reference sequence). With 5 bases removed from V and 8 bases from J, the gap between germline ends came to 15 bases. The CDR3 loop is CASSARMGTGYTF. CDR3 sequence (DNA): TGTGCCAGCAGTGCACGAATGGGCACAGGCTACACCTTC.

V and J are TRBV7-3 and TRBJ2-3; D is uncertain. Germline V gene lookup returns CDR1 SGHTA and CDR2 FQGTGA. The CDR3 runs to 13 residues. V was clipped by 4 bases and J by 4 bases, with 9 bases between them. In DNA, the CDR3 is TGTGCCAGCAGCTCCACCCTAGCAGATACGCAGTATTTT. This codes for CASSSTLADTQYF.

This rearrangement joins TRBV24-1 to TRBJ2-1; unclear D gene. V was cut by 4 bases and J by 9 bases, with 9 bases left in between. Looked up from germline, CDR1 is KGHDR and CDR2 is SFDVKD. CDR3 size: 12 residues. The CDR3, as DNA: TGTGCCACCAGTGACCCCGGTGGTGAGCAGTTCTTC. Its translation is CATSDPGGEQFF.

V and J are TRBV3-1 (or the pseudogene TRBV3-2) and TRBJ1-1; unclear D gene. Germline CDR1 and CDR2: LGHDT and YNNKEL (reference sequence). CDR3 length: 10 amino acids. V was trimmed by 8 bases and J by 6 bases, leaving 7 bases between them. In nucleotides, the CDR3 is TGTGCCAGCCCTCTACCTGAAGCTTTCTTT. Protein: CASPLPEAFF.

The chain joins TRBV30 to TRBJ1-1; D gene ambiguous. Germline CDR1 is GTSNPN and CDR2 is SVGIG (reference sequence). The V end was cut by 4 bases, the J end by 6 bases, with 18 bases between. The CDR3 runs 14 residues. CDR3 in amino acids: CAWIVAVRVPEAFF. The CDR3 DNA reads TGTGCCTGGATTGTCGCTGTGAGGGTCCCTGAAGCTTTCTTT.

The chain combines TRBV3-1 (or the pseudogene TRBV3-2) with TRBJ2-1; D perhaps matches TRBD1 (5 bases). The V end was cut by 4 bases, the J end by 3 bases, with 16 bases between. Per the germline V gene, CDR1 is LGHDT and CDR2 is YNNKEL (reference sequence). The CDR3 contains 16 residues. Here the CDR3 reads CASSRNQQGFYNEQFF. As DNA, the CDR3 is TGTGCCAGCAGCCGCAATCAGCAGGGTTTCTACAATGAGCAGTTCTTC.

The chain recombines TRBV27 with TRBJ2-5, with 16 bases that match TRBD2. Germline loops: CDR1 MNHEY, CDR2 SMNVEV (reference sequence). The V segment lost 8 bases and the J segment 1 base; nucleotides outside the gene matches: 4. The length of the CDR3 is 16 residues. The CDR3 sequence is CASGTSGRGRQETQYF. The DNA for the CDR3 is TGTGCCAGCGGGACTAGCGGGAGGGGACGCCAAGAGACCCAGTACTTC.

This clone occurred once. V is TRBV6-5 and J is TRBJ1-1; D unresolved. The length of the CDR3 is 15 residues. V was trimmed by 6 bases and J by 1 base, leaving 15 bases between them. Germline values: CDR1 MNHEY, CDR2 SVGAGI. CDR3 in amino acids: CASRLESSRNTEAFF. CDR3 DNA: TGTGCCAGCAGATTAGAATCGAGCCGGAACACTGAAGCTTTCTTT.

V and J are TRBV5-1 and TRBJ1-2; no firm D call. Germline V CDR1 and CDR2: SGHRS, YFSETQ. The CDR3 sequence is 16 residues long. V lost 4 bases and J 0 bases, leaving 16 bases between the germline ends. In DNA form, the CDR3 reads TGCGCCAGCAGCCAAGCTAGTACCGGGACTAACTATGGCTACACCTTC. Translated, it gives CASSQASTGTNYGYTF.

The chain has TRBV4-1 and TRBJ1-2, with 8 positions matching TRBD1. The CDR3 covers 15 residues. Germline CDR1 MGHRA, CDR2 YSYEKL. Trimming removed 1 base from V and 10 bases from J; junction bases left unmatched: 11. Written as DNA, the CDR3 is TGCGCCAGCAGCCAAGTCCCCCGGACAGGGAGCCTCTACACCTTC. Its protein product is CASSQVPRTGSLYTF.

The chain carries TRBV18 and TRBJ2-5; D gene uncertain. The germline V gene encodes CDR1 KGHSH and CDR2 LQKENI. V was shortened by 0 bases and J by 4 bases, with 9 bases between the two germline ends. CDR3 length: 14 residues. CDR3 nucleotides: TGTGCCAGCTCACCACCGGCAGTGCTAGAGACCCAGTACTTC. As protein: CASSPPAVLETQYF.

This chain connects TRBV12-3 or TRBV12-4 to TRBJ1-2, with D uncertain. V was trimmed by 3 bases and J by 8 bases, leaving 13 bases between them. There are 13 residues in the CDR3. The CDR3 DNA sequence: TGTGCCAGCAGTTTTCGGGAGTTGAGCGGCTACACCTTC. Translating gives CASSFRELSGYTF.

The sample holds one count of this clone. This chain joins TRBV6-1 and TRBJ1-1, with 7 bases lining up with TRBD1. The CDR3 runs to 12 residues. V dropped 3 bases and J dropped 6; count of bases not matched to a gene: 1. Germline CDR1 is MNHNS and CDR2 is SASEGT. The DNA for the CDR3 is TGTGCCAGCAGTGACAGGGGGGCTGAAGCTTTCTTT. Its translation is CASSDRGAEAFF.

This chain's CDR3 is CASSLGGTSTYEQYF. As DNA, the CDR3 is TGTGCCAGCAGCTTAGGGGGGACATCAACCTACGAGCAGTACTTC. The chain is built from TRBV7-2 and TRBJ2-7; tentative D call: TRBD1 (6 bases). This CDR3 is built from 15 residues. V lost 1 base to trimming and J lost 2 bases, with 12 bases between them. Germline assignment: CDR1 SGHTA and CDR2 FQGNSA.

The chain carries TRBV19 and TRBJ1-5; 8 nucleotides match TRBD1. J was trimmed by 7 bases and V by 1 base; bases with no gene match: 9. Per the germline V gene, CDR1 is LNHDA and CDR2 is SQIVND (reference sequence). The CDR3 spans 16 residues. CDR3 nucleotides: TGTGCCAGTAGTATAGTACTTGACAGGGGACGGCAGCCCCAGCATTTT. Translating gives CASSIVLDRGRQPQHF.

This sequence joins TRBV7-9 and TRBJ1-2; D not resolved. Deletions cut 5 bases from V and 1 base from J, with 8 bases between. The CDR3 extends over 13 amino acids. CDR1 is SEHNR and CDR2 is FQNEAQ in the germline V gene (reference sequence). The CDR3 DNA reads TGTGCCAGCAGCCCCGACTTTAACTATGGCTACACCTTC. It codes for CASSPDFNYGYTF.

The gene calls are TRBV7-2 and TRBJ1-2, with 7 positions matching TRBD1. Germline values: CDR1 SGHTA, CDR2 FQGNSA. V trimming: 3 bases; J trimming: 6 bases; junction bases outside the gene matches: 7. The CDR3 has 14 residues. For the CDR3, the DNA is TGTGCCAGCAGCTTCGACAGGGATCTAAATGGCTACACCTTC. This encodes CASSFDRDLNGYTF.

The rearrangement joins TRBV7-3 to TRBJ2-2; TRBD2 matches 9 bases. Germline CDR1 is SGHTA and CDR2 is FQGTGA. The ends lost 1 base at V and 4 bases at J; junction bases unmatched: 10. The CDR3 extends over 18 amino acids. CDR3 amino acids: CASSLRALGSGSTGELFF. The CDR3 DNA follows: TGTGCCAGCAGCTTAAGGGCATTGGGTAGCGGGAGCACCGGGGAGCTGTTTTTT.

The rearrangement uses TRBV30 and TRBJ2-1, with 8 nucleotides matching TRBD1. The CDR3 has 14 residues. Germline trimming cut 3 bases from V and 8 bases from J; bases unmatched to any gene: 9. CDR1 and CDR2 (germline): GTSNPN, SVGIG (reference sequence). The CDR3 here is CAWRSFGQGDEQFF. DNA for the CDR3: TGTGCCTGGAGGAGTTTCGGACAGGGCGATGAGCAGTTCTTC. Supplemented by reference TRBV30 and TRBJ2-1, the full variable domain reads SQTIHQWPATLVQPVGSPLSLECTVEGTSNPNLYWYRQAAGRGLQLLFYSVGIGQISSEVPQNLSASRPQDRQFILSSKKLLLSDSGFYLCAWRSFGQGDEQFFGPGTRLTVL.

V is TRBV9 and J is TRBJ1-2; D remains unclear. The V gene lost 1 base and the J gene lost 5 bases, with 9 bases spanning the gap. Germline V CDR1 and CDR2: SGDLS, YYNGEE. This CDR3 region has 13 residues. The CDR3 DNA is TGTGCCAGCAGCGTAATGGGCACGTATGGCTACACCTTC. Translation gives CASSVMGTYGYTF.

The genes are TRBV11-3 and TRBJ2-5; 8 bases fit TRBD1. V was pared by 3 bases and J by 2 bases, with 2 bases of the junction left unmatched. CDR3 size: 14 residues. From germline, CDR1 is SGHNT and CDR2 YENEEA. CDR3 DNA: TGTGCCAGCAGCTTGCAGGGGGCTCAAGAGACCCAGTACTTC. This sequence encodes CASSLQGAQETQYF.

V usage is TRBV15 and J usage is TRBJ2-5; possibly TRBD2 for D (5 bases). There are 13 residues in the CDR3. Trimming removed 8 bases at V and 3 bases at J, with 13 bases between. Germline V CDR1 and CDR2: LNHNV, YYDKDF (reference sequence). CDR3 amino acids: CATGLSEKETQYF. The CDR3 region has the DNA TGTGCCACCGGACTTAGCGAGAAAGAGACCCAGTACTTC.

DNA for the CDR3: TGTGCCAGCTCACCACCGGCAGGCAGTAGAACTGAAGCTTTCTTT. Residues: CASSPPAGSRTEAFF. The chain couples TRBV18 to TRBJ1-1; the D is unclear. Germline lookup yields CDR1 KGHSH and CDR2 LQKENI. The V and J ends lost 0 bases and 5 bases respectively, with 13 bases between them. The CDR3 covers 15 residues.